This TCR beta chain was observed in a study of Ad26.COV2.S vaccination and SARS-CoV-2 variants. About the study: Donor joined the COV1001 Ad26.COV2.S trial arm.

V was pared by 0 bases and J by 0 bases, with 15 bases between. This CDR3 is built from 17 residues. Germline CDR1 and CDR2: ENHRY and SYGVKD. Clones were sequenced by immunoSEQ multiplex PCR, and TCRdb holds only the in-frame ones, with some missing. Of about 500,000 clones listed, about 89% are singletons. Treatment meaning: some 20 received Ad26.COV2.S at low or high dose, single or two shots; roughly five received placebo; per-sample allocation not given. The study sampled participants on day 63 after the first vaccine or placebo injection. The sample here was peripheral blood, taken in a trial of Ad26.COV2.S vaccine versus placebo. The rearrangement uses TRBV10-3 and TRBJ2-7; D might be TRBD2 (6 bases). The sequence was obtained from a person aged 18-60 years who received the Ad26.COV2.S COVID-19 vaccine or a placebo. DNA of the CDR3: TGTGCCATCAGTGAGTCGAGGGGACTTTTTCCCTCCTACGAGCAGTACTTC. Amino acids: CAISESRGLFPSYEQYF.